These 14 T cell receptor beta chains share one sample of origin, sequenced in a study of T cells in Graves' hyperthyroidism and ophthalmopathy. Amplification yielded TCR beta CDR3 regions, with RNA transcripts as the source. HTBI primers drove first-round RT-PCR of the TCR CDR3. Using its own MiXCR run on the multiplex PCR reads, TCRdb lists one record per CDR3 protein. The repertoire includes around 420,000 distinct CDR3 sequences, about 15% of them detected once, and around an eighth sits in the top ten. Sequencing used blood. These receptors all come from a young woman with Graves' hyperthyroidism.

This clonotype was picked up many times. This chain connects TRBV28 to TRBJ1-5; D might be TRBD1 (6 bases). V lost 3 bases and J 0 bases, leaving 21 bases between the germline ends. Germline loops: CDR1 MDHEN, CDR2 SYDVKM. The CDR3 length is 19 residues. The CDR3 loop reads CASSFRFLRQGNSNQPQHF. The CDR3 nucleotides are TGTGCCAGCAGTTTTCGCTTTCTTCGGCAGGGGAATAGCAATCAGCCCCAGCATTTT.

The sample holds a few counts of this clonotype. This chain joins TRBV4-1 and TRBJ2-7; 7 bases fit TRBD1. Trimming took 2 bases from V and 3 from J; bases not matched to a gene: 4. CDR1 is MGHRA and CDR2 is YSYEKL in the germline V gene. This CDR3 region has 14 residues. The CDR3 bases are TGCGCCAGCAGCCAACCGACAGGGAGCTACGAGCAGTACTTC. This translates into CASSQPTGSYEQYF.

This clonotype occurred a few times. This chain links TRBV7-9 with TRBJ2-7, with 7 bases aligning to TRBD1. The V and J ends lost 5 bases and 0 bases, in that order; junction bases with no gene match: 10. Germline V lookup: CDR1 SEHNR, CDR2 FQNEAQ (reference sequence). The CDR3 covers 16 residues. The CDR3 protein is CASSQPTGASSYEQYF. The CDR3 DNA reads TGTGCCAGCAGCCAGCCAACAGGGGCAAGCTCCTACGAGCAGTACTTC.

This clonotype has at least ten counts. The V gene is TRBV11-2, the J gene TRBJ1-5; 8 bases are shared with TRBD1. This CDR3 is 14 amino acids long. Germline values: CDR1 SGHAT, CDR2 FQNNGV. J was trimmed by 2 bases and V by 3 bases; bases with no gene match: 0. The CDR3, as DNA: TGTGCCAGCAGCTTGGACAGGGGCAATCAGCCCCAGCATTTT. Translated, it gives CASSLDRGNQPQHF.

V usage is TRBV2 and J usage is TRBJ2-3, with 11 bases lining up with TRBD2. CDR1 SNHLY and CDR2 FYNNEI come from the germline V gene. J gave up 3 bases and V 5 bases, and 7 bases lay outside the gene matches. The CDR3 totals 16 residues. The CDR3 region is CASSLAGGPRTDTQYF. In DNA, the CDR3 is TGTGCCAGCAGTTTAGCGGGAGGGCCACGGACAGATACGCAGTATTTT.

The gene calls are TRBV19 and TRBJ1-2, with D uncertain. This CDR3 is built from 15 residues. Germline lookup yields CDR1 LNHDA and CDR2 SQIVND (reference sequence). V was clipped by 3 bases and J by 0 bases, with 11 bases between them. In DNA form, the CDR3 reads TGTGCCAGTAGTATGGGGTGGATCTCTAACTATGGCTACACCTTC. Protein product: CASSMGWISNYGYTF.

To note about this clonotype: One end of the junction fails to match germline, which may point to a read error. The chain has TRBV12-3 or TRBV12-4 and TRBJ1-4; 8 bases line up with TRBD1. The CDR3 loop spans 13 amino acids. CDR3 residues: CVSARGLGEKLFF. CDR3 DNA sequence: TGTGTCAGCGCCAGGGGGCTAGGTGAAAAACTGTTTTTT.

This clonotype showed up many times. The chain couples TRBV7-2 to TRBJ2-7; D is uncertain. Germline-derived CDR1 and CDR2 are SGHTA and FQGNSA. The CDR3 totals 14 residues. With 3 bases removed from V and 0 bases from J, the gap between germline ends came to 9 bases. CDR3 in DNA: TGTGCCAGCAGCTTTACGGCAGGCTCCTACGAGCAGTACTTC. Translated, it gives CASSFTAGSYEQYF.

This clonotype was counted ten times or more. The chain couples TRBV12-3 or TRBV12-4 to TRBJ1-2, with 8 bases matching TRBD1. J lost 4 bases, V lost 7 bases, and 14 bases had no gene match. The CDR3 is 16 amino acids. CDR3 DNA: TGTGCCAGCACCCAGGGCGGCAGGGGGCGCGGCTATGGCTACACCTTC. This translates into CASTQGGRGRGYGYTF.

A single count supports this clonotype. A read error may account for a junction end that differs from germline. The gene calls are TRBV12-3 or TRBV12-4 and TRBJ1-1; 8 bases are shared with TRBD1. The CDR3 is 15 amino acids. CDR3 sequence reads: CASTLQGGLGTEAFF. The DNA for the CDR3 is TGTGCCAGCACTTTACAGGGGGGCCTTGGGACTGAAGCTTTCTTT.

To note about this clonotype: A much larger clone differs from this one at a single base, so this may be a read error. This chain uses TRBV5-1 with TRBJ2-7, with D hard to call. Germline CDR1 is SGHRS and CDR2 is YFSETQ. The CDR3 length is 15 residues. V was cut by 3 bases and J by 0 bases, with 13 bases left in between. The CDR3 spells CASSSEFTGSYEQYF. The DNA of the CDR3 is TGCGCCAGCAGCTCCGAGTTTACGGGCTCCTACGAGCAGTACTTC.

In its sample, this clonotype was seen many times. The V gene is TRBV11-2, the J gene TRBJ2-7, with D hard to call. CDR3 length: 13 amino acids. Trimming removed 1 base from V and 1 base from J, with 5 bases in between. CDR1 is SGHAT and CDR2 is FQNNGV in the germline V gene. The CDR3 here is CASSLAISYEQYF. Written as DNA, the CDR3 is TGTGCCAGCAGCTTAGCCATTTCCTACGAGCAGTACTTC.

J is TRBJ1-6 and V is TRBV12-3 or TRBV12-4; D unclear. Trimming shortened V by 1 base and J by 11 bases, and 6 bases separated the two germline ends. CDR3 length: 12 residues. DNA for the CDR3: TGTGCCAGCAGTTTAGTAGGTCCACCCCTCCACTTT. Translating it yields CASSLVGPPLHF.

This clonotype has a count of ten or more. The rearrangement links TRBV6-1 to TRBJ1-6; 7 bases agree with TRBD1. Germline values: CDR1 MNHNS, CDR2 SASEGT. The J segment lost 7 bases and the V segment lost 7 bases, leaving 7 bases of the junction unmatched. CDR3 length equals 14 residues. This CDR3 is CASNEDRINSPLHF. The CDR3 bases are TGTGCCAGCAACGAGGACAGGATAAATTCACCCCTCCACTTT.